A single sample gave rise to the 21 T cell receptor beta chains below, sequenced in a study of blood T cell repertoires in COVID-19. Method: immunoSEQ multiplex PCR; TCRdb's copy keeps in-frame clones and lacks some. Among some 260,000 clones listed, approximately 85% were seen once. Input material: peripheral blood. All receptors derive from a human donor in a cohort sampled during active COVID-19.

V and J are TRBV12-5 and TRBJ2-3; possible D gene TRBD1, 6 bases. Trimming took 6 bases from V and 0 from J, leaving 13 bases between them. CDR3 size: 15 residues. Germline assignment: CDR1 LGHNT and CDR2 FRNRAP. CDR3 sequence: CASGPDRMSTDTQYF. In nucleotides, the CDR3 is TGTGCTAGTGGCCCTGACAGGATGAGCACAGATACGCAGTATTTT.

For this clone: In the same sample, other DNA sequences code for this CDR3. The chain couples TRBV5-1 to TRBJ2-7; 11 nucleotides match TRBD1. The CDR3 length is 15 residues. Looked up from germline, CDR1 is SGHRS and CDR2 is YFSETQ. V was pared by 4 bases and J by 5 bases, with 8 bases of the junction left unmatched. The CDR3 protein is CASSGGTGGVNEQYF. The CDR3 bases are TGCGCCAGCAGCGGAGGGACAGGGGGTGTCAACGAGCAGTACTTC.

The CDR3 DNA reads TGCGCCAGCAGCCTCACTCAGGGGTTCGGTGAAAAACTGTTTTTT. It is translated as CASSLTQGFGEKLFF. V gene TRBV4-3 combines with J gene TRBJ1-4; D may be TRBD1 (6 bases). Trimming removed 4 bases at V and 7 bases at J, with 16 bases between. Germline values: CDR1 LGHNA, CDR2 YSLEER. The CDR3 sequence is 15 residues long.

This chain joins TRBV7-9 and TRBJ1-2; TRBD1 matches 9 bases. The CDR3 is made up of 14 amino acids. The ends lost 3 bases at V and 5 bases at J; junction bases unmatched: 4. Germline CDR1 is SEHNR and CDR2 is FQNEAQ (reference sequence). The CDR3 DNA reads as TGTGCCAGCAGCTTGGGGACAGGGCTTTATGGCTACACCTTC. Translated, it gives CASSLGTGLYGYTF.

This chain connects TRBV24-1 to TRBJ1-5; TRBD1 matches at 8 bases. The CDR3 covers 15 residues. Losses at the gene ends were 5 bases for V and 4 bases for J; bases not matched to a gene: 6. Germline V gene data show CDR1 as KGHDR and CDR2 as SFDVKD. The CDR3 nucleotides are TGTGCCACCAGTGCGACAGGGGAGGCAAATCAGCCCCAGCATTTT. Its protein is CATSATGEANQPQHF.

The chain uses TRBV30 and TRBJ2-5; 7 nucleotides agree with TRBD1. The CDR3 extends over 12 amino acids. CDR1 GTSNPN and CDR2 SVGIG come from the germline V gene (reference sequence). V shed 7 bases and J 5 bases; nucleotides not matched to a gene: 7. The CDR3: CAYKTGPETQYF. CDR3 nucleotide sequence: TGTGCCTACAAGACAGGGCCTGAGACCCAGTACTTC.

The rearrangement links TRBV25-1 to TRBJ2-7, with 12 bases identical to TRBD1. There are 15 residues in the CDR3. With V trimmed by 10 bases and J by 4 bases, 11 bases remained unmatched. Germline-derived CDR1 and CDR2 are MGHDK and SYGVNS. CDR3 bases: TGTGCCACAAACCGGGACAGGGGGCAAATTTACGAGCAGTACTTC. Protein sequence: CATNRDRGQIYEQYF.

The J gene is TRBJ1-5, the V gene TRBV27, with D possibly being TRBD1 (6 bases). This CDR3 is built from 14 residues. Germline-derived CDR1 and CDR2 are MNHEY and SMNVEV (reference sequence). The germline V and J ends were trimmed by 3 bases and 2 bases, with 8 bases remaining between them. The CDR3 region has the DNA TGTGCCAGCAGTTTCAGGGGAGGCAATCAGCCCCAGCATTTT. Translation: CASSFRGGNQPQHF.

The chain combines TRBV10-3 with TRBJ1-4; 11 bases are a match to TRBD1. The germline CDR1 and CDR2 sequences are ENHRY and SYGVKD. The junction had 7 bases not matched to a gene; V was cut back by 5 bases and J by 8 bases. CDR3 size: 15 residues. CDR3 in DNA: TGTGCCATCAGTTCAACCGGGACAGGGGGGGAAAAACTGTTTTTT. This encodes CAISSTGTGGEKLFF.

V gene TRBV2 combines with J gene TRBJ1-5, with TRBD1 as a possible D gene (6 bases). Trimming stripped 5 bases from V and 3 bases from J, with 14 bases between. From germline, CDR1 is SNHLY and CDR2 FYNNEI. The CDR3 totals 15 residues. Here the CDR3 DNA reads TGTGCCAGCAGTCCTACCCGGACAGACAATCAGCCCCAGCATTTT. Protein: CASSPTRTDNQPQHF.

The chain uses TRBV3-1 (or the pseudogene TRBV3-2) and TRBJ1-1; possible D gene TRBD1, 5 bases. The germline V gene encodes CDR1 LGHDT and CDR2 YNNKEL (reference sequence). This CDR3 spans 15 amino acids. With 0 bases removed from V and 4 bases from J, the gap between germline ends came to 12 bases. This chain's CDR3 is CASSQDPQGFTEAFF. The CDR3 region has the DNA TGTGCCAGCAGCCAAGATCCTCAGGGCTTCACTGAAGCTTTCTTT.

The genes are TRBV11-3 and TRBJ2-5; tentatively, D is TRBD1 (8 bases). Looked up from germline, CDR1 is SGHNT and CDR2 is YENEEA. The germline V and J ends were trimmed by 4 bases and 5 bases, with 17 bases remaining between them. This CDR3 is 15 amino acids long. As DNA, the CDR3 is TGTGCCAGCAGCTCGACAGGGGTGGGAGGGGAGACCCAGTACTTC. Translating gives CASSSTGVGGETQYF.

This chain connects TRBV30 to TRBJ1-2; possibly TRBD1 for D (6 bases). V shed 2 bases and J shed 5 bases, with 9 bases lying between them. CDR1 is GTSNPN, CDR2 SVGIG, per germline (reference sequence). The CDR3 spans 12 residues. CDR3 nucleotides: TGTGCCTGGAGTTCAGGGGATTATGGCTACACCTTC. Translated: CAWSSGDYGYTF.

The rearrangement links TRBV12-3 or TRBV12-4 to TRBJ2-7; D ambiguous. There are 12 residues in the CDR3. V lost 6 bases and J 3 bases, leaving 9 bases between the germline ends. CDR3 sequence: CASRFSGYEQYF. DNA of the CDR3: TGTGCCAGCAGATTCTCGGGCTACGAGCAGTACTTC.

The CDR3 protein is CASSLAGGPAAETQYF. The CDR3 DNA sequence: TGTGCCAGCAGTCTAGCGGGGGGGCCTGCTGCAGAGACCCAGTACTTC. The gene calls are TRBV6-2 or TRBV6-3 and TRBJ2-5; the match to TRBD2 covers 12 bases. Germline loops: CDR1 MNHEY, CDR2 SVGEGT. The CDR3 covers 16 residues. The V and J ends lost 5 bases and 4 bases, in that order; junction bases with no gene match: 8.

The chain joins TRBV3-1 (or the pseudogene TRBV3-2) to TRBJ2-1; 7 nucleotides line up with TRBD2. V was pared by 2 bases and J by 15 bases, with 22 bases of the junction left unmatched. Germline V gene sequence: CDR1 LGHDT, CDR2 YNNKEL (reference sequence). This CDR3 comprises 17 residues. CDR3 amino acids: CASSQLPAGPTAVQWFF. DNA for the CDR3: TGTGCCAGCAGCCAACTCCCAGCGGGGCCCACCGCAGTTCAGTGGTTCTTC.

This chain joins TRBV5-1 and TRBJ2-7, with 8 positions matching TRBD1. In germline, CDR1 is SGHRS, CDR2 YFSETQ. This CDR3 spans 14 amino acids. V was clipped by 4 bases and J by 4 bases; unmatched bases: 7. The CDR3 sequence is CASSPRTGRYEQYF. In nucleotides, the CDR3 is TGCGCCAGCAGCCCACGGACAGGGAGGTACGAGCAGTACTTC.

The rearrangement uses TRBV19 and TRBJ1-4; D possibly corresponds to TRBD1 (5 bases). The V end lost 8 bases, the J end lost 3 bases, and 19 bases lay between the germline ends. The length of the CDR3 is 16 residues. Looked up from germline, CDR1 is LNHDA and CDR2 is SQIVND (reference sequence). The CDR3 nucleotides read TGTGCCAGTTTAACGGGGGGTGATCGATCTAATGAAAAACTGTTTTTT. This gives the protein CASLTGGDRSNEKLFF.

V gene TRBV6-5 combines with J gene TRBJ2-5; a weak D match, TRBD1 (6 bases). The CDR3 is 16 residues long. Germline CDR1 MNHEY, CDR2 SVGAGI. With 0 bases removed from V and 0 bases from J, the gap between germline ends came to 11 bases. The CDR3 loop reads CASSYSRWGHQETQYF. DNA for the CDR3: TGTGCCAGCAGTTACTCGAGATGGGGGCACCAAGAGACCCAGTACTTC.

The rearrangement links TRBV5-1 to TRBJ2-7; 8 positions match TRBD1. V was clipped by 7 bases and J by 2 bases; unmatched bases: 5. Per germline, CDR1 SGHRS and CDR2 YFSETQ. This CDR3 has 13 residues. This chain's CDR3 is CASGRDRTYEQYF. CDR3 DNA sequence: TGCGCCAGCGGCCGGGACAGGACCTACGAGCAGTACTTC.

The chain uses TRBV9 and TRBJ1-1; D call uncertain. Germline V CDR1 and CDR2: SGDLS, YYNGEE. V lost 0 bases and J lost 4, with 10 bases in between. CDR3 size: 14 residues. CDR3 nucleotides: TGTGCCAGCAGCGTAGAGGTCACGGGCACTGAAGCTTTCTTT. This encodes CASSVEVTGTEAFF.